This TCR beta chain is from a study of blood T cell repertoires in COVID-19. The overall study: Italy, Spain and the United States were the sources of the convalescent and acute COVID-19 samples. T cells, B-cell-depleted T cells, or PBMCs supplied cDNA or gDNA.

Original processing methods: Reference gene primer amplification yielded estimated nucleated cell counts. The assay was immunoSEQ multiplex PCR, and TCRdb's table has in-frame clones only and misses some. The V and J calls and clone size are taken from that table; D and trimming were inferred from the DNA. The sample contains around 240,000 clones, 70% to 90% of which appear only once. This clone has a handful of counts. V trimming: 4 bases; J trimming: 2 bases; junction bases outside the gene matches: 16. Germline V gene data show CDR1 as SGHNT and CDR2 as YYREEE (reference sequence). The CDR3 spans 18 residues.

The chain carries TRBV5-4 and TRBJ2-5; 8 positions agree with TRBD2. This clonotype was obtained from a man aged 40-49 years with acute or convalescent COVID-19. What was sequenced was peripheral blood. The chain's CDR3 is CASSRSTSDTIFQETQYF. The CDR3 coding sequence is TGTGCCAGCAGCCGGTCGACTAGCGACACTATTTTTCAAGAGACCCAGTACTTC.